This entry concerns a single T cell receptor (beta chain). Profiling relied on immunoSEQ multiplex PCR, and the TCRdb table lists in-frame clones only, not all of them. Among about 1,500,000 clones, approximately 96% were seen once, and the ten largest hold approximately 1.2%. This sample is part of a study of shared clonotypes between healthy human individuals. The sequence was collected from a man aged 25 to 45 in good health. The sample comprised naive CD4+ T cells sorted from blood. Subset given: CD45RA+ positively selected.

This CDR3 is CAWSPRGRGLGNQPQHF. CDR3 DNA: TGTGCCTGGAGCCCGAGGGGCAGGGGGCTTGGCAATCAGCCCCAGCATTTT. The chain has TRBV30 and TRBJ1-5; 8 bases line up with TRBD1. The V and J ends lost 3 bases and 2 bases, in that order; junction bases with no gene match: 12. CDR1 is GTSNPN and CDR2 is SVGIG in the germline V gene (reference sequence). CDR3 size: 17 residues.